This T cell receptor beta chain was profiled in a study of blood T cell repertoires in COVID-19. Original handling: Quantification of nucleated cells was approximated via reference gene primer amplification. Some clones are missing from TCRdb's copy, which holds only in-frame ones; the method was immunoSEQ multiplex PCR. V and J calls and clone size are copied from that table; D and trimming were computed from the DNA. The table records 260,000 or so clones, roughly 80% of them present only once. Trimming removed 6 bases at V and 0 bases at J, with 9 bases between. The CDR3 contains 14 residues. Looked up from germline, CDR1 is SNHLY and CDR2 is FYNNEI.

The material sequenced was peripheral blood. This receptor was identified in a woman of 80 years or more with COVID-19, enrolled during active disease. The chain uses TRBV2 and TRBJ1-5; D perhaps matches TRBD1 (5 bases). In DNA form, the CDR3 reads TGTGCCAGCAGAAGACAGCTTAGCAATCAGCCCCAGCATTTT. Its protein is CASRRQLSNQPQHF.